A single sample is the source of the 17 T cell receptor beta chains below, sequenced in a study of response to subunit inactivated influenza vaccine. One entry per CDR3 protein results from TCRdb running MiXCR on the RT-PCR reads. The data hold around 650,000 distinct CDR3 sequences, with around 14% observed a single time. Material: PBMCs from blood, obtained less than 13 days after vaccination. The receptors stem from a man aged 45-65 years who received an inactivated influenza vaccine.

The chain uses TRBV10-3 and TRBJ2-3; D ambiguous. With 3 bases removed from V and 0 bases from J, the gap between germline ends came to 10 bases. The germline CDR1 and CDR2 sequences are ENHRY and SYGVKD. The CDR3 loop spans 15 amino acids. The CDR3 is CAISDKTSSTDTQYF. The CDR3, as DNA: TGTGCCATCAGTGATAAGACCTCTAGCACAGATACGCAGTATTTT.

The chain links TRBV28 to TRBJ2-5, with 8 bases lining up with TRBD1. Looked up from germline, CDR1 is MDHEN and CDR2 is SYDVKM. This CDR3 contains 17 residues. The V gene end was trimmed by 6 bases and the J gene end by 5 bases; junction bases not matched to a gene: 17. The CDR3 coding sequence is TGTGCCAGCAGCCTAGGGTTGACAGGGGTATTCGCGGAGACCCAGTACTTC. Translated, it gives CASSLGLTGVFAETQYF.

This clonotype was detected many times. This chain joins TRBV5-1 and TRBJ2-2; 10 nucleotides agree with TRBD2. Trimming cost V 0 bases and J 6 bases; bases outside gene matches: 2. CDR3 size: 15 residues. CDR1 is SGHRS and CDR2 is YFSETQ in the germline V gene. The CDR3 loop is CASSLGLAGAGELFF. For the CDR3, the DNA is TGCGCCAGCAGCTTGGGGCTAGCGGGGGCCGGGGAGCTGTTTTTT. Full variable domain (remainder filled in from reference TRBV5-1 and TRBJ2-2): KAGVTQTPRYLIKTRGQQVTLSCSPISGHRSVSWYQQTPGQGLQFLFEYFSETQRNKGNFPGRFSGRQFSNSRSEMNVSTLELGDSALYLCASSLGLAGAGELFFGEGSRLTVL.

The V gene is TRBV20-1, the J gene TRBJ2-1; the D is unclear. The ends were cut back, 6 bases at V and 5 bases at J, with 17 bases in the middle. This CDR3 region has 14 residues. Germline V lookup: CDR1 DFQATT, CDR2 SNEGSKA (reference sequence). CDR3 protein: CSAIEQVAHNEQFF. CDR3 DNA: TGCAGTGCCATCGAACAAGTGGCCCACAATGAGCAGTTCTTC.

The rearrangement links TRBV12-3 or TRBV12-4 to TRBJ2-5; 13 nucleotides align to TRBD2. This CDR3 has 16 residues. The J segment lost 6 bases and the V segment lost 7 bases, leaving 11 bases of the junction unmatched. CDR3 sequence: CASTSGTSGIVKTQYF. The CDR3 coding sequence is TGTGCCAGCACCTCAGGGACTAGCGGGATTGTAAAGACCCAGTACTTC.

The CDR3 sequence: CASSLTSGRATGELFF. CDR3 bases: TGTGCCAGCAGCCTTACTAGCGGGAGGGCCACCGGGGAGCTGTTTTTT. The rearrangement uses TRBV7-6 and TRBJ2-2; TRBD2 aligns across 13 bases. The V segment lost 5 bases and the J segment 4 bases; nucleotides outside the gene matches: 4. The germline gives CDR1 SGHVS, CDR2 FNYEAQ. The CDR3 contains 16 residues.

The chain employs TRBV18 and TRBJ2-2; D gene ambiguous. With 2 bases removed from V and 1 base from J, the gap between germline ends came to 8 bases. The CDR3 spans 15 residues. Germline V lookup: CDR1 KGHSH, CDR2 LQKENI. In DNA, the CDR3 is TGTGCCAGCTCACCAATCGCACAGAACACCGGGGAGCTGTTTTTT. This codes for CASSPIAQNTGELFF.

V is TRBV6-5 and J is TRBJ2-1; unclear D gene. From germline, CDR1 is MNHEY and CDR2 SVGAGI. The CDR3 is made up of 11 amino acids. V was clipped by 4 bases and J by 10 bases, with 8 bases between them. The CDR3 sequence is CASSSTGEQFF. Written as DNA, the CDR3 is TGTGCCAGCAGTTCCACCGGAGAGCAGTTCTTC.

The chain has TRBV4-2 and TRBJ2-7; D perhaps matches TRBD1 (6 bases). Germline assignment: CDR1 LGHNA and CDR2 YNFKEQ. CDR3 length: 15 amino acids. Trimming pared 1 base from V and 1 base from J, leaving 11 bases between. The CDR3 reads CASSQVPGHSYEQYF. DNA for the CDR3: TGTGCCAGCAGCCAAGTTCCGGGACATTCCTACGAGCAGTACTTC.

There are many counts of this clonotype. The J gene is TRBJ2-7, the V gene TRBV10-3; 9 nucleotides align to TRBD1. Per germline, CDR1 ENHRY and CDR2 SYGVKD. The CDR3 is 16 amino acids. Germline trimming cut 4 bases from V and 0 bases from J; bases unmatched to any gene: 7. CDR3 nucleotides: TGTGCCATCAGTGGCCGGGACAGGGAGAGCTCCTACGAGCAGTACTTC. Translation: CAISGRDRESSYEQYF.

This chain connects TRBV11-2 to TRBJ2-1; D uncertain. Trimming shortened V by 0 bases and J by 10 bases, and 13 bases separated the two germline ends. The CDR3 extends over 14 amino acids. In germline, CDR1 is SGHAT, CDR2 FQNNGV. The chain's CDR3 is CASSLDLGAREQFF. CDR3 DNA sequence: TGTGCCAGCAGCTTAGACCTGGGCGCAAGGGAGCAGTTCTTC.

The CDR3 bases are TGTGCCTGGGGCGAAACCAGCGATGAGCAGTACTTC. Translated, it gives CAWGETSDEQYF. The chain joins TRBV30 to TRBJ2-7; D is unresolved. V lost 5 bases and J 7 bases, leaving 15 bases between the germline ends. Per the germline V gene, CDR1 is GTSNPN and CDR2 is SVGIG (reference sequence). The CDR3 loop spans 12 amino acids.

This clonotype was seen only a few times. The J gene is TRBJ2-5, the V gene TRBV6-1, with TRBD1 matching over 7 bases. This CDR3 contains 14 residues. Germline assignment: CDR1 MNHNS and CDR2 SASEGT. The junction had 6 bases not matched to a gene; V was cut back by 7 bases and J by 1 base. CDR3: CASTPGGFQETQYF. CDR3 bases: TGTGCCAGCACACCAGGGGGTTTCCAAGAGACCCAGTACTTC.

The chain recombines TRBV18 with TRBJ2-7; D gene ambiguous. This CDR3 spans 13 amino acids. V was shortened by 3 bases and J by 5 bases, with 11 bases between the two germline ends. Germline values: CDR1 KGHSH, CDR2 LQKENI. The CDR3 sequence is CASSPGLQDEQYF. The DNA of the CDR3 is TGTGCCAGCTCACCCGGGCTCCAGGACGAGCAGTACTTC.

This clonotype was detected a few times. The chain couples TRBV15 to TRBJ2-4, with a tentative D call TRBD2 (6 bases). This CDR3 region has 18 residues. V was cut by 1 base and J by 0 bases, with 16 bases left in between. Germline CDR1 and CDR2: LNHNV and YYDKDF (reference sequence). As DNA, the CDR3 is TGTGCCACCAGCAGAGCGGGGGTATCCCCGTTAGCCAAAAACATTCAGTACTTC. This sequence encodes CATSRAGVSPLAKNIQYF.

This clonotype was counted a few times. CDR3: CASRHYPGTNTGELFF. In DNA form, the CDR3 reads TGTGCCAGCAGACACTATCCCGGGACAAATACCGGGGAGCTGTTTTTT. This chain uses TRBV6-2 or TRBV6-3 with TRBJ2-2; D may be TRBD1 (6 bases). Trimming left V 6 bases short and J 5 bases short, with 19 bases between. The CDR3 totals 16 residues. In germline, CDR1 is MNHEY, CDR2 SVGEGT.

The chain has TRBV4-3 and TRBJ2-3; 8 bases are shared with TRBD1. The ends lost 3 bases at V and 0 bases at J; junction bases unmatched: 8. CDR1 and CDR2 from the germline V gene are LGHNA and YSLEER. There are 17 residues in the CDR3. The chain's CDR3 is CASSHDRGFPSTDTQYF. Written as DNA, the CDR3 is TGCGCCAGCAGCCACGACAGGGGATTCCCTAGCACAGATACGCAGTATTTT.